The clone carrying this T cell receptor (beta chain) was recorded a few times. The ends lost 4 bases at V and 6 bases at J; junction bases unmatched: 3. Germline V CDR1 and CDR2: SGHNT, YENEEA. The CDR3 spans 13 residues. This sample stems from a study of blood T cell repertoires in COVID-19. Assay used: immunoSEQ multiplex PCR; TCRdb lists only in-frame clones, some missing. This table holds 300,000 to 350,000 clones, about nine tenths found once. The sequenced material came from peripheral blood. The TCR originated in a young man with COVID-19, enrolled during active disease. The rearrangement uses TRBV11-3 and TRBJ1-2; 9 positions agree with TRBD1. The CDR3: CASSSTGGHGYTF. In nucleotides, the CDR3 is TGTGCCAGCAGCTCCACAGGGGGCCATGGCTACACCTTC.